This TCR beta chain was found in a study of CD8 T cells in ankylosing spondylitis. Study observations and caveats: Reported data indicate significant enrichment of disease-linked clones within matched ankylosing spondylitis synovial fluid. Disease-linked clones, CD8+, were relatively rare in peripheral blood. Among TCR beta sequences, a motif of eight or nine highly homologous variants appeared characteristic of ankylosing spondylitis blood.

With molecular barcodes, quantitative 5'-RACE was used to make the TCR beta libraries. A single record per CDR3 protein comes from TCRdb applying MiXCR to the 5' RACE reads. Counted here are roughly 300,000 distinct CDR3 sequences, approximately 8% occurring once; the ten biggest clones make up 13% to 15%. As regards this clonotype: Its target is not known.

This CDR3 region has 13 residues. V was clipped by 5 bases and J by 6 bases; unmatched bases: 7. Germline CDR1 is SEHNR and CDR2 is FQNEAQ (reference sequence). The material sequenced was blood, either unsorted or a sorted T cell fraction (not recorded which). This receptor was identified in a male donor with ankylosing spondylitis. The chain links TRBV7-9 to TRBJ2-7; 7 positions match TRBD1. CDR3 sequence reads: CASSPKGASEQYF. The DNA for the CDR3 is TGTGCCAGCAGCCCCAAGGGGGCCAGCGAGCAGTACTTC. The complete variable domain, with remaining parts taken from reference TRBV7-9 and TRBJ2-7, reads DTGVSQNPRHKITKRGQNVTFRCDPISEHNRLYWYRQTLGQGPEFLTYFQNEAQLEKSRLLSDRFSAERPKGSFSTLEIQRTEQGDSAMYLCASSPKGASEQYFGPGTRLTVT.